One T cell receptor (beta chain) is described in this entry. The repertoire was sequenced with immunoSEQ multiplex PCR; TCRdb's copy has only in-frame clones and lacks some. The sample lists just over 150,000 clones, roughly 89% occurring once. The data derive from a study of control samples from healthy donors and cancer patients. Sequencing was performed on blood. This receptor was taken from a man younger than 45 in good health.

This CDR3 is CASSLNTALEQFF. The CDR3 DNA is TGTGCCAGCAGCTTGAATACAGCATTGGAGCAGTTCTTC. The genes are TRBV7-2 and TRBJ2-1; no reliable D call. V was pared by 3 bases and J by 10 bases, with 13 bases between. This CDR3 comprises 13 residues. Germline CDR1 and CDR2: SGHTA and FQGNSA.